This record concerns one TCR beta chain sequence. This sample includes further DNA sequences coding for the same CDR3. This specimen comes from a study of blood T cell repertoires in COVID-19. Looking at the study overall: Samples of COVID-19 (acute and convalescent) were obtained from the United States, Italy and Spain. T cells, B-cell-depleted T cells, or PBMCs supplied cDNA or gDNA.

The Seattle patients, enrolled during active infection, were followed longitudinally. Methods used by the authors: Estimates of nucleated cell counts were drawn from the amplification of reference gene primers. The protocol was immunoSEQ multiplex PCR, while the TCRdb copy is restricted to in-frame clones and leaves out a portion. V, J and clone size derive from that table, while D and trimming were established from the DNA sequence. The repertoire holds about 240,000 clones, with 86% as singletons. The specimen sequenced was peripheral blood. This TCR was recovered from a woman aged 45-59 years with COVID-19, enrolled during active disease.

The chain's CDR3 is CASSLAGVEKLFF. The CDR3, as DNA: TGTGCCAGCAGTTTAGCAGGGGTCGAAAAACTGTTTTTT. The chain links TRBV12-3 or TRBV12-4 to TRBJ1-4; a weak D match, TRBD1 (5 bases). This CDR3 comprises 13 residues. V lost 0 bases, J lost 8 bases, and 7 bases lay in between.